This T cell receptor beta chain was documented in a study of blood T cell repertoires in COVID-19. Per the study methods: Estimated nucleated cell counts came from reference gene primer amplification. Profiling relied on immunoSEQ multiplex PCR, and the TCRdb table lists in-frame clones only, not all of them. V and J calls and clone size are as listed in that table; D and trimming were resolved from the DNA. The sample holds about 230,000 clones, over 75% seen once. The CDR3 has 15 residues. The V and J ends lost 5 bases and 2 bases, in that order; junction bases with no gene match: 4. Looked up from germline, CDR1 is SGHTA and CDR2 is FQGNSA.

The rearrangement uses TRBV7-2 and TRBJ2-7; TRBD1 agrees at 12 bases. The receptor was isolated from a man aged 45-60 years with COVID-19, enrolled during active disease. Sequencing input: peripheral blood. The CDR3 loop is CASSARDRGPYEQYF. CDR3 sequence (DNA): TGTGCCAGCAGCGCACGGGACAGGGGGCCCTACGAGCAGTACTTC.